The 23 T cell receptor beta chains listed next were all sequenced from one sample in a study of T cells after yellow fever vaccination. Each CDR3 protein is one row after TCRdb ran MiXCR on the 5' RACE reads. The profile shows about 340,000 distinct CDR3 sequences, around 12% of them singletons. The sequencing used CD4+ T cells sorted from PBMCs, collected 15 days after the yellow fever booster vaccination. All receptors derive from a man younger than 35 who received the YFV17D yellow fever vaccine.

The chain uses TRBV7-3 and TRBJ2-1; TRBD2 aligns across 8 bases. V lost 5 bases to trimming and J lost 6 bases; unmatched junction nucleotides: 6. Germline values: CDR1 SGHTA, CDR2 FQGTGA. The CDR3 has 14 residues. The CDR3: CASSPRTSFNEQFF. In DNA, the CDR3 is TGTGCCAGCAGCCCCCGGACTAGCTTCAATGAGCAGTTCTTC.

The chain recombines TRBV20-1 with TRBJ2-7; 15 bases agree with TRBD2. Germline loops: CDR1 DFQATT, CDR2 SNEGSKA (reference sequence). V lost 5 bases, J lost 1 base, and 6 bases stayed unmatched. The CDR3 extends over 16 amino acids. The chain's CDR3 is CSAGGLAGGPSYEQYF. DNA for the CDR3: TGCAGTGCTGGGGGACTAGCGGGGGGCCCGTCCTACGAGCAGTACTTC.

This chain joins TRBV6-2 or TRBV6-3 and TRBJ2-1, with TRBD1 matching 8 bases. The trim removed 7 bases at V and 6 bases at J, leaving 8 bases unmatched. The V gene's germline CDR1 is MNHEY and CDR2 SVGEGT. The CDR3 runs to 14 residues. This chain's CDR3 is CASTRTGLSNEQFF. The CDR3 DNA reads as TGTGCCAGCACCCGGACAGGGCTCAGCAATGAGCAGTTCTTC.

This clonotype was found a few times. This sequence joins TRBV28 and TRBJ1-2; D remains ambiguous. Germline CDR1 and CDR2: MDHEN and SYDVKM. The V and J ends lost 7 bases and 8 bases respectively, with 2 bases between them. This CDR3 is built from 8 residues. CDR3 DNA: TGTGCCAGCAACGGCTACACCTTC. Its translation: CASNGYTF.

V usage is TRBV29-1 and J usage is TRBJ1-2, with TRBD1 matching over 11 bases. V was pared by 8 bases and J by 8 bases, with 13 bases of the junction left unmatched. Germline values: CDR1 SQVTM, CDR2 ANQGSEA. The length of the CDR3 is 14 residues. The CDR3 nucleotides are TGCAGCCGGACAGGGGGCGGAAAGACTTGCGGCTACACCTTC. Its protein is CSRTGGGKTCGYTF.

The chain is built from TRBV5-1 and TRBJ2-3; D unresolved. The CDR3 loop spans 15 amino acids. Per the germline V gene, CDR1 is SGHRS and CDR2 is YFSETQ. Between the trimmed V and J ends, which lost 0 bases and 0 bases, there was a span of 8 bases. CDR3 coding DNA: TGCGCCAGCAGCTTGGAACGGATCAGCACAGATACGCAGTATTTT. Protein sequence: CASSLERISTDTQYF. The complete variable domain, with remaining parts taken from reference TRBV5-1 and TRBJ2-3, reads KAGVTQTPRYLIKTRGQQVTLSCSPISGHRSVSWYQQTPGQGLQFLFEYFSETQRNKGNFPGRFSGRQFSNSRSEMNVSTLELGDSALYLCASSLERISTDTQYFGPGTRLTVL.

The chain carries TRBV6-6 and TRBJ1-1, with 8 bases identical to TRBD1. The junction had 11 bases not matched to a gene; V was cut back by 0 bases and J by 2 bases. The CDR3 is made up of 18 amino acids. Germline CDR1 and CDR2: MNHNY and SVGAGI (reference sequence). CDR3 sequence: CASSYSVDPGQGNTEAFF. CDR3 bases: TGTGCCAGCAGTTACTCGGTAGATCCCGGACAGGGTAACACTGAAGCTTTCTTT.

This clonotype was seen many times. The CDR3 DNA sequence: TGTGCCAGCAGCAGAGGGGCCCGCACAGATACGCAGTATTTT. Translating it yields CASSRGARTDTQYF. The chain has TRBV7-2 and TRBJ2-3; D possibly uses TRBD1 or TRBD2 (5 bases each). This CDR3 is built from 14 residues. Looked up from germline, CDR1 is SGHTA and CDR2 is FQGNSA. Trimming cost V 5 bases and J 1 base, with 10 bases left between them. The full variable domain, completed using reference TRBV7-2 and TRBJ2-3, is GAGVSQSPSNKVTEKGKDVELRCDPISGHTALYWYRQSLGQGLEFLIYFQGNSAPDKSGLPSDRFSAERTGGSVSTLTIQRTQQEDSAVYLCASSRGARTDTQYFGPGTRLTVL.

This clonotype has just a few counts. The chain is built from TRBV6-5 and TRBJ1-2; TRBD1 matches at 7 bases. Germline trimming cut 0 bases from V and 7 bases from J; bases unmatched to any gene: 14. The CDR3 has 17 residues. Germline values: CDR1 MNHEY, CDR2 SVGAGI. For the CDR3, the DNA is TGTGCCAGCAGTTACTCATCCATAGGCAGGGGGTTCGGTGGCTACACCTTC. It yields the protein CASSYSSIGRGFGGYTF.

The chain employs TRBV5-1 and TRBJ1-6, with TRBD1 as a possible D gene (5 bases). CDR1 and CDR2 from the germline V gene are SGHRS and YFSETQ. Trimming took 0 bases from V and 10 from J, leaving 11 bases between them. CDR3 length: 14 amino acids. The CDR3 coding sequence is TGCGCCAGCAGCTTGGGAGCAGGGAGATCACCCCTCCACTTT. Translating it yields CASSLGAGRSPLHF.

This clonotype was seen just once. The CDR3 is CAIRTTGPLSTGELFF. DNA for the CDR3: TGTGCCATCAGGACGACAGGACCACTTTCCACCGGGGAGCTGTTTTTT. V gene TRBV10-3 combines with J gene TRBJ2-2, with D possibly TRBD1 on 6 matching bases. The CDR3 totals 16 residues. From germline, CDR1 is ENHRY and CDR2 SYGVKD. V dropped 6 bases and J dropped 4 bases, with 18 bases sitting between them.

About this clonotype itself: The junction departs from germline at one end; a sequencing error may be responsible. The chain couples TRBV20-1 to TRBJ1-5; D remains unclear. CDR1 is DFQATT and CDR2 is SNEGSKA in the germline V gene (reference sequence). The CDR3 consists of 14 residues. CDR3 sequence (DNA): TGCAGTGCCAGAGGTACTATTAGCAATCAGCCCCAGCATTTT. It specifies CSARGTISNQPQHF.

This chain uses TRBV19 with TRBJ2-7; no firm D call. The V end was cut by 4 bases, the J end by 4 bases, with 20 bases between. The CDR3 contains 16 residues. Germline lookup yields CDR1 LNHDA and CDR2 SQIVND (reference sequence). DNA for the CDR3: TGTGCCAGTAGTACGCAGGTGGCCCCAGCATCTTACGAGCAGTACTTC. Amino acids: CASSTQVAPASYEQYF.

This clonotype was counted a few times. The V call is TRBV6-6, the J call TRBJ1-2, with D tentatively TRBD1 (5 bases). V was cut by 7 bases and J by 6 bases, with 18 bases left in between. The length of the CDR3 is 14 residues. CDR1 MNHNY and CDR2 SVGAGI come from the germline V gene (reference sequence). CDR3 in DNA: TGTGCCAGCACCCTCGGTGGGGGGAGCCATGGCTACACCTTC. Translation gives CASTLGGGSHGYTF.

This clonotype was picked up a small number of times. V is TRBV5-1 and J is TRBJ2-1, with D maybe TRBD2 (5 bases). Germline V gene lookup returns CDR1 SGHRS and CDR2 YFSETQ. The germline V and J ends were trimmed by 4 bases and 7 bases, with 12 bases remaining between them. CDR3 length: 13 amino acids. The CDR3 loop reads CASSAGLGNEQFF. CDR3 DNA sequence: TGCGCCAGCAGCGCCGGACTGGGGAATGAGCAGTTCTTC. Using reference TRBV5-1 and TRBJ2-1 for the parts outside the CDR3, the full variable domain is KAGVTQTPRYLIKTRGQQVTLSCSPISGHRSVSWYQQTPGQGLQFLFEYFSETQRNKGNFPGRFSGRQFSNSRSEMNVSTLELGDSALYLCASSAGLGNEQFFGPGTRLTVL.

The CDR3 sequence: CSARAGLNTGELFF. The DNA for the CDR3 is TGCAGTGCTAGGGCGGGGCTAAACACCGGGGAGCTGTTTTTT. The genes are TRBV20-1 and TRBJ2-2; possibly TRBD2 for D (6 bases). V lost 3 bases, J lost 2 bases, and 10 bases lay in between. The germline V gene has CDR1 DFQATT and CDR2 SNEGSKA (reference sequence). This CDR3 contains 14 residues.

The rearrangement joins TRBV6-5 to TRBJ1-2; D is undetermined. Germline V CDR1 and CDR2: MNHEY, SVGAGI. The CDR3 length is 12 residues. Trimming stripped 6 bases from V and 4 bases from J, with 9 bases between. The CDR3 loop reads CASRRLGYGYTF. In nucleotides, the CDR3 is TGTGCCAGCAGACGACTTGGCTATGGCTACACCTTC.

The chain has TRBV4-3 and TRBJ2-3; TRBD2 matches at 8 bases. CDR3 size: 18 residues. The germline gives CDR1 LGHNA, CDR2 YSLEER. V lost 0 bases, J lost 0 bases, and 8 bases stayed unmatched. CDR3 loop: CASSQDVPIAGSTDTQYF. The CDR3 DNA sequence: TGCGCCAGCAGCCAAGATGTGCCTATAGCGGGGAGCACAGATACGCAGTATTTT.

Only a few counts were recorded for this clonotype. The chain has TRBV5-4 and TRBJ1-2; the D is unclear. The germline V and J ends were trimmed by 4 bases and 8 bases, with 15 bases remaining between them. Germline CDR1 SGHNT, CDR2 YYREEE (reference sequence). The CDR3 consists of 13 residues. The CDR3 nucleotides read TGTGCCAGCAGCAGGACGGGCGGCGACGGCTACACCTTC. Amino acid sequence: CASSRTGGDGYTF.

This sequence joins TRBV12-3 or TRBV12-4 and TRBJ1-2; D unresolved. V lost 6 bases, J lost 7 bases, and 9 bases lay in between. The CDR3 runs to 11 residues. The chain's CDR3 is CASRLLGGYTF. As DNA, the CDR3 is TGTGCCAGCAGATTACTAGGTGGCTACACCTTC.

The genes are TRBV7-2 and TRBJ2-5; 7 bases are a match to TRBD2. V was pared by 5 bases and J by 5 bases, with 5 bases of the junction left unmatched. The CDR3 totals 13 residues. CDR1 is SGHTA, CDR2 FQGNSA, per germline. CDR3 sequence reads: CASSVLASETQYF. The CDR3 nucleotides read TGTGCCAGCAGCGTACTAGCGTCCGAGACCCAGTACTTC. The variable domain in full, with the rest retrieved from reference TRBV7-2 and TRBJ2-5, is GAGVSQSPSNKVTEKGKDVELRCDPISGHTALYWYRQSLGQGLEFLIYFQGNSAPDKSGLPSDRFSAERTGGSVSTLTIQRTQQEDSAVYLCASSVLASETQYFGPGTRLLVL.

This clonotype has a handful of counts. The chain employs TRBV18 and TRBJ2-1; TRBD1 matches 8 bases. CDR3 size: 15 residues. The germline V gene has CDR1 KGHSH and CDR2 LQKENI. With 4 bases clipped from V and 9 bases from J, the junction kept 11 bases outside the gene matches. CDR3 DNA: TGTGCCAGCTCACAACAGGGGGTCGGAGGAAGTGAGCAGTTCTTC. As protein: CASSQQGVGGSEQFF.

The CDR3: CASRPRTGRLEKLFF. The CDR3 DNA reads as TGTGCCAGCAGGCCCCGGACAGGGAGGTTAGAAAAACTGTTTTTT. The gene calls are TRBV28 and TRBJ1-4; TRBD1 matches 8 bases. With 6 bases clipped from V and 8 bases from J, the junction kept 11 bases outside the gene matches. There are 15 residues in the CDR3. Germline CDR1 is MDHEN and CDR2 is SYDVKM. Full variable domain (remainder filled in from reference TRBV28 and TRBJ1-4): DVKVTQSSRYLVKRTGEKVFLECVQDMDHENMFWYRQDPGLGLRLIYFSYDVKMKEKGDIPEGYSVSREKKERFSLILESASTNQTSMYLCASRPRTGRLEKLFFGSGTQLSVL.